The 30 T cell receptor beta chains below were found in one sample sequenced in a study of T cell responses to AZD1222 COVID-19 vaccine. TCRdb's table, derived via immunoSEQ multiplex PCR, lists solely in-frame clones and lacks some. This table has roughly 130,000 clones, roughly 90% appearing once. The specimen comprised peripheral blood, sampled 28 days after the second AZD1222 dose. All receptors come from an adult who received the AZD1222 COVID-19 vaccine.

The gene calls are TRBV7-2 and TRBJ2-7, with D maybe TRBD2 (6 bases). CDR1 SGHTA and CDR2 FQGNSA come from the germline V gene. V was cut by 5 bases and J by 4 bases, with 15 bases left in between. The CDR3 is 14 residues long. CDR3 amino acids: CASSPYRDSYEQYF. DNA of the CDR3: TGTGCCAGCAGCCCATACCGGGACTCGTACGAGCAGTACTTC.

V usage is TRBV2 and J usage is TRBJ1-5; D perhaps matches TRBD1 (5 bases). Trimming shortened V by 4 bases and J by 4 bases, and 8 bases separated the two germline ends. The CDR3 extends over 13 amino acids. The germline gives CDR1 SNHLY, CDR2 FYNNEI. CDR3: CASSVRGNQPQHF. In nucleotides, the CDR3 is TGTGCCAGCAGTGTGCGGGGGAATCAGCCCCAGCATTTT.

This clone was seen just once. This chain links TRBV3-1 (or the pseudogene TRBV3-2) with TRBJ1-1; D uncertain. The CDR3 totals 12 residues. V gave up 4 bases and J gave up 4 bases, with 7 bases separating them. Germline V gives CDR1 LGHDT, CDR2 YNNKEL (reference sequence). For the CDR3, the DNA is TGTGCCAGCAGCCCCCGTGGCACTGAAGCTTTCTTT. It is translated as CASSPRGTEAFF.

V is TRBV19 and J is TRBJ1-5, with a possible D match to TRBD1 (6 bases). In germline, CDR1 is LNHDA, CDR2 SQIVND (reference sequence). The CDR3 sequence is 16 residues long. Trimming took off 6 bases at V and 0 bases at J, with 15 bases between the two ends. The CDR3 sequence is CASSSRGGDSNQPQHF. The DNA for the CDR3 is TGTGCCAGTAGCTCCCGAGGGGGTGATAGCAATCAGCCCCAGCATTTT.

The V and J genes are TRBV9 and TRBJ2-3; 11 nucleotides line up with TRBD2. This CDR3 is built from 16 residues. Germline values: CDR1 SGDLS, CDR2 YYNGEE. V lost 3 bases, J lost 4 bases, and 7 bases stayed unmatched. CDR3: CASSGSLAGVADTQYF. For the CDR3, the DNA is TGTGCCAGCAGCGGATCACTAGCGGGAGTAGCAGATACGCAGTATTTT.

This chain connects TRBV6-5 to TRBJ1-6; D is possibly TRBD1 (5 bases). Trimming left V 4 bases short and J 9 bases short, with 13 bases between. CDR1 and CDR2 (germline): MNHEY, SVGAGI. The length of the CDR3 is 14 residues. The chain's CDR3 is CASSLEGKASPLHF. CDR3 DNA: TGTGCCAGCAGTTTGGAGGGGAAGGCTTCACCCCTCCACTTT.

Turning to this clone: In the same sample, other DNA sequences code for this CDR3. The gene calls are TRBV14 and TRBJ1-6; unclear D gene. There are 15 residues in the CDR3. Germline CDR1 SGHDN, CDR2 FVKESK. Between the trimmed V and J ends, which lost 0 bases and 7 bases, there was a span of 10 bases. In DNA, the CDR3 is TGTGCCAGCAGCCAAGATCGAACATTAAATTCACCCCTCCACTTT. Its translation is CASSQDRTLNSPLHF.

The chain is built from TRBV7-2 and TRBJ1-2; no firm D call. The V gene lost 5 bases and the J gene lost 1 base, with 11 bases spanning the gap. CDR1 and CDR2 (germline): SGHTA, FQGNSA. The CDR3 totals 14 residues. DNA of the CDR3: TGTGCCAGCAGCCCCTGGGTGGTTAACTATGGCTACACCTTC. Translating it yields CASSPWVVNYGYTF. Using reference TRBV7-2 and TRBJ1-2 for the parts outside the CDR3, the full variable domain is GAGVSQSPSNKVTEKGKDVELRCDPISGHTALYWYRQSLGQGLEFLIYFQGNSAPDKSGLPSDRFSAERTGGSVSTLTIQRTQQEDSAVYLCASSPWVVNYGYTFGSGTRLTVV.

V gene TRBV25-1 combines with J gene TRBJ1-2; a possible D gene is TRBD1 (5 bases). Trimming left V 4 bases short and J 7 bases short, with 10 bases between. The germline gives CDR1 MGHDK, CDR2 SYGVNS. The CDR3 loop spans 12 amino acids. CDR3 sequence (DNA): TGTGCCAGCAGTGGGGACGTTCTTGGCTACACCTTC. Protein product: CASSGDVLGYTF.

The rearrangement joins TRBV25-1 to TRBJ2-2; the D gene is possibly TRBD1 (7 bases). There are 18 residues in the CDR3. In germline, CDR1 is MGHDK, CDR2 SYGVNS. Trimming shortened V by 1 base and J by 1 base, and 16 bases separated the two germline ends. This chain's CDR3 is CASSELEGAGRNTGELFF. For the CDR3, the DNA is TGTGCCAGCAGTGAATTGGAGGGGGCGGGGAGGAACACCGGGGAGCTGTTTTTT.

The V call is TRBV6-2 or TRBV6-3, the J call TRBJ2-7, with no clear D. The germline V and J ends were trimmed by 0 bases and 2 bases, with 11 bases remaining between them. The CDR3 is 15 residues long. Looked up from germline, CDR1 is MNHEY and CDR2 is SVGEGT. This CDR3 is CASSYSGVTTYEQYF. CDR3 DNA: TGTGCCAGCAGTTACTCTGGGGTGACCACCTACGAGCAGTACTTC.

The chain combines TRBV28 with TRBJ2-1, with 7 bases aligning to TRBD1. The CDR3 sequence is 14 residues long. The J segment lost 2 bases and the V segment lost 8 bases, leaving 6 bases of the junction unmatched. The germline V gene has CDR1 MDHEN and CDR2 SYDVKM. In nucleotides, the CDR3 is TGTGCCAGCGCGAGGACAGGCGCCTACAATGAGCAGTTCTTC. Its protein product is CASARTGAYNEQFF.

V and J are TRBV11-3 and TRBJ2-1; D unclear. V was pared by 6 bases and J by 10 bases, with 16 bases between. The CDR3 consists of 13 residues. Per germline, CDR1 SGHNT and CDR2 YENEEA. For the CDR3, the DNA is TGTGCCAGCAGTTTCACCCGGCTCACGGAGCAGTTCTTC. Residues: CASSFTRLTEQFF.

The chain uses TRBV29-1 and TRBJ1-5; a possible D gene is TRBD1 (5 bases). CDR1 is SQVTM, CDR2 ANQGSEA, per germline. The CDR3 covers 14 residues. CDR3 loop: CAVGEAYSNQPQHF. CDR3 DNA sequence: TGCGCGGTAGGGGAGGCTTATAGCAATCAGCCCCAGCATTTT.

V gene TRBV5-1 combines with J gene TRBJ2-1; possible D gene TRBD1, 5 bases. CDR3 size: 15 residues. V lost 1 base and J lost 4, with 12 bases in between. CDR1 is SGHRS and CDR2 is YFSETQ in the germline V gene. CDR3 in amino acids: CASSLNGDSYNEQFF. The DNA of the CDR3 is TGCGCCAGCAGCTTGAATGGAGACAGTTACAATGAGCAGTTCTTC.

The chain couples TRBV27 to TRBJ2-2; 8 bases line up with TRBD1. The junction had 6 bases not matched to a gene; V was cut back by 6 bases and J by 6 bases. The germline V gene has CDR1 MNHEY and CDR2 SMNVEV (reference sequence). The CDR3 contains 14 residues. This chain's CDR3 is CASSTGTGPGELFF. The CDR3 DNA follows: TGTGCCAGCAGCACCGGGACAGGCCCCGGGGAGCTGTTTTTT.

The V call is TRBV27, the J call TRBJ2-1; 10 bases agree with TRBD2. V was pared by 4 bases and J by 0 bases, with 6 bases of the junction left unmatched. Germline V gives CDR1 MNHEY, CDR2 SMNVEV (reference sequence). CDR3 length: 17 residues. The CDR3 region has the DNA TGTGCCAGCAGTTCCCTAGCGGGGGCCTCCTCCTACAATGAGCAGTTCTTC. This gives the protein CASSSLAGASSYNEQFF.

This chain links TRBV19 with TRBJ1-2; D not certain. Germline V gives CDR1 LNHDA, CDR2 SQIVND (reference sequence). This CDR3 contains 13 residues. Between the trimmed V and J ends, which lost 4 bases and 4 bases, there was a span of 10 bases. The DNA of the CDR3 is TGTGCCAGTAGTAACGGGGTCCTCTATGGCTACACCTTC. Its protein product is CASSNGVLYGYTF.

The chain uses TRBV30 and TRBJ2-1; D perhaps matches TRBD2 (5 bases). Germline CDR1 is GTSNPN and CDR2 is SVGIG (reference sequence). CDR3 size: 15 residues. The ends were cut back, 2 bases at V and 1 base at J, with 12 bases in the middle. The CDR3 DNA sequence: TGTGCCTGGAGTCCGGGAACTGGTTCCTACAATGAGCAGTTCTTC. Translation gives CAWSPGTGSYNEQFF.

This clone has a single count. V is TRBV12-3 or TRBV12-4 and J is TRBJ1-1; unclear D gene. V lost 7 bases and J lost 6, with 12 bases in between. The CDR3 is 12 amino acids. This chain's CDR3 is CASTRAAAEAFF. The CDR3 region has the DNA TGTGCCAGCACTCGAGCTGCCGCTGAAGCTTTCTTT.

The chain couples TRBV4-3 to TRBJ1-6; 10 positions match TRBD1. V lost 3 bases, J lost 0 bases, and 11 bases stayed unmatched. Germline-derived CDR1 and CDR2 are LGHNA and YSLEER. This CDR3 comprises 20 residues. CDR3 bases: TGCGCCAGCAGCCAGGCTGCCAATGGACAGGGGGGCTCCTATAATTCACCCCTCCACTTT. Its translation: CASSQAANGQGGSYNSPLHF.

J is TRBJ2-1 and V is TRBV27, with D perhaps matching TRBD1 (5 bases). The germline V and J ends were trimmed by 3 bases and 5 bases, with 11 bases remaining between them. The CDR3 extends over 14 amino acids. CDR1 is MNHEY and CDR2 is SMNVEV in the germline V gene (reference sequence). CDR3 coding DNA: TGTGCCAGCAGTTTCGAAGGGGCCCACAATGAGCAGTTCTTC. Residues: CASSFEGAHNEQFF.

The V call is TRBV7-9, the J call TRBJ1-4, with D perhaps matching TRBD1 (6 bases). V lost 3 bases to trimming and J lost 2 bases, with 13 bases between them. This CDR3 is built from 16 residues. The germline V gene encodes CDR1 SEHNR and CDR2 FQNEAQ (reference sequence). Here the CDR3 DNA reads TGTGCCAGCAGCTTCCCACAGGGAAGCACTAATGAAAAACTGTTTTTT. This translates into CASSFPQGSTNEKLFF. Using reference TRBV7-9 and TRBJ1-4 for the parts outside the CDR3, the full variable domain is DTGVSQNPRHKITKRGQNVTFRCDPISEHNRLYWYRQTLGQGPEFLTYFQNEAQLEKSRLLSDRFSAERPKGSFSTLEIQRTEQGDSAMYLCASSFPQGSTNEKLFFGSGTQLSVL.

The chain is built from TRBV6-2 or TRBV6-3 and TRBJ2-2; perhaps D is TRBD1 or TRBD2 (6 bases each). Between the trimmed V and J ends, which lost 5 bases and 2 bases, there was a span of 12 bases. CDR3 length: 15 residues. Per the germline V gene, CDR1 is MNHEY and CDR2 is SVGEGT. This CDR3 is CASSGGRLNTGELFF. DNA of the CDR3: TGTGCCAGCAGTGGGGGGCGGCTAAACACCGGGGAGCTGTTTTTT.

The chain joins TRBV6-5 to TRBJ1-3; 7 bases fit TRBD1. From germline, CDR1 is MNHEY and CDR2 SVGAGI. The CDR3 sequence is 15 residues long. V trimming: 6 bases; J trimming: 4 bases; junction bases outside the gene matches: 9. The CDR3 spells CASSRGQVPGNTIYF. The CDR3 coding sequence is TGTGCCAGCAGCCGAGGACAGGTACCCGGAAACACCATATATTTT.

CDR3 nucleotide sequence: TGTGCCAGCAGCTTAGCGCAGGGAGGACACAATGAGCAGTTCTTC. Translation: CASSLAQGGHNEQFF. The chain links TRBV7-9 to TRBJ2-1; D might be TRBD2 (6 bases). Between the trimmed V and J ends, which lost 0 bases and 5 bases, there was a span of 11 bases. Germline CDR1 reads SEHNR; CDR2 reads FQNEAQ (reference sequence). This CDR3 is 15 amino acids long.

V is TRBV9 and J is TRBJ1-4; tentatively, D is TRBD1 (6 bases). Trimming shortened V by 3 bases and J by 8 bases, and 17 bases separated the two germline ends. Germline V gene data show CDR1 as SGDLS and CDR2 as YYNGEE. This CDR3 is built from 15 residues. In DNA, the CDR3 is TGTGCCAGCAGCGCCTCGACAGGCCGGCAGGAAAAACTGTTTTTT. Translated, it gives CASSASTGRQEKLFF.

The gene calls are TRBV5-1 and TRBJ1-1; D gene uncertain. The germline gives CDR1 SGHRS, CDR2 YFSETQ. V was trimmed by 2 bases and J by 5 bases, leaving 10 bases between them. The CDR3 has 13 amino acids. The CDR3 coding sequence is TGCGCCAGCAGCTTTTTCGGTGGTACTGAAGCTTTCTTT. This sequence encodes CASSFFGGTEAFF.

This chain joins TRBV29-1 and TRBJ1-1; D is undetermined. CDR1 is SQVTM and CDR2 is ANQGSEA in the germline V gene. With 7 bases removed from V and 3 bases from J, the gap between germline ends came to 15 bases. This CDR3 has 13 residues. For the CDR3, the DNA is TGCAGCGCCAGGCGGGGTGAGCACACTGAAGCTTTCTTT. This translates into CSARRGEHTEAFF. Looking up the rest from reference TRBV29-1 and TRBJ1-1 gives the full variable domain: SAVISQKPSRDICQRGTSLTIQCQVDSQVTMMFWYRQQPGQSLTLIATANQGSEATYESGFVIDKFPISRPNLTFSTLTVSNMSPEDSSIYLCSARRGEHTEAFFGQGTRLTVV.

The gene calls are TRBV7-2 and TRBJ2-4, with 7 bases lining up with TRBD1. The germline V gene encodes CDR1 SGHTA and CDR2 FQGNSA. This CDR3 region has 15 residues. The trim removed 0 bases at V and 1 base at J, leaving 0 bases unmatched. This CDR3 reads CASSLAGGAKNIQYF. The CDR3 DNA reads as TGTGCCAGCAGCTTAGCAGGGGGCGCCAAAAACATTCAGTACTTC. The whole variable domain, remainder taken from reference TRBV7-2 and TRBJ2-4, is GAGVSQSPSNKVTEKGKDVELRCDPISGHTALYWYRQSLGQGLEFLIYFQGNSAPDKSGLPSDRFSAERTGGSVSTLTIQRTQQEDSAVYLCASSLAGGAKNIQYFGAGTRLSVL.